This is a list of T cell receptor beta chains from one sample in a study of T cells in Graves' hyperthyroidism and ophthalmopathy. TCRdb re-derived calls from the multiplex PCR reads in MiXCR, one entry per CDR3 protein. This sample has 650,000 to 800,000 distinct CDR3 sequences, with nearly 45% found just once. Sequencing was done on a sample of peripheral blood or thyroid tissue (not recorded which). Source of these receptors: an adult man with Graves' disease, either hyperthyroidism or ophthalmopathy (not recorded which). The CDR3 runs from the conserved cysteine through the conserved F or W. The order of the fields is CDR3 protein, J gene, V gene.

CSASSGATNEKLFF TRBJ1-4 TRBV20-1
CASSFGTGDYSNQPQHF TRBJ1-5 TRBV5-1
CSVGLVSYEQYF TRBJ2-7 TRBV29-1
CASSAGQRLVYEQYF TRBJ2-7 TRBV12-3/TRBV12-4
CASSYVLDPNSPLHF TRBJ1-6 TRBV6-5
CASSSNGGQPQQYF TRBJ2-7 TRBV7-2
CASRRTLDYGYTF TRBJ1-2 TRBV12-3/TRBV12-4
CASSTPGRRPGSYTF TRBJ1-2 TRBV7-9
CASSPAGGSEAFF TRBJ1-1 TRBV7-2
CASSYPAVPGYTF TRBJ1-2 TRBV6-6
CASSPSSATDTQYF TRBJ2-3 TRBV25-1
CASVGQGGGYTF TRBJ1-2 TRBV25-1
CASSQFTENSYEQYF . TRBV7-6
CASSHRDRDSGANVLTF TRBJ2-6 TRBV7-9
CASSMGGAGQETQYF TRBJ2-5 TRBV19
CASSQGQGKAQPQHF TRBJ1-5 TRBV11-2
CASSLEGQAGRETQYF TRBJ2-5 TRBV5-1
CSLSRGEQYF TRBJ2-7 TRBV29-1
CASSLRGQGGNTIYF TRBJ1-3 TRBV12-3/TRBV12-4
CASSVEALPYSPLHF TRBJ1-6 TRBV7-4
CSASRDNTGELFF TRBJ2-2 TRBV20-1
CASSTLQGMPYGYTF TRBJ1-2 TRBV11-1
CASRFLAYGYTF TRBJ1-2 TRBV12-3/TRBV12-4
CASSLDSQYTEAFF TRBJ1-1 TRBV2
CASTTGVRYEQYF TRBJ2-7 TRBV2
CASSAPQLAGGYEQYF TRBJ2-7 TRBV7-9
CSARRPMNTEAFF TRBJ1-1 TRBV20-1
CATPPLGEQPQHF TRBJ1-5 TRBV10-1
CSASTTGDSNQPQHF TRBJ1-5 TRBV20-1
CASSLDRQGETQYF TRBJ2-5 TRBV5-1
CSVEGQGASQPQHF TRBJ1-5 TRBV29-1
CSVAGSGNGYTF TRBJ1-2 TRBV29-1
CASSTQGNLGGNTEAFF TRBJ1-1 TRBV5-1
CASSLTGSFNEQYF TRBJ2-7 TRBV5-1
CSVLRQGGEAFF TRBJ1-1 TRBV29-1
CATSDSLAGGLYNEQFF TRBJ2-1 TRBV24-1
CASSHGSGGAQTQYF TRBJ2-5 TRBV7-2
CASSIPRTDPTISQHF TRBJ1-5 TRBV19
CASRGTANEKLFF TRBJ1-4 TRBV5-1
CASSLYSSPTDRVRSPLHF TRBJ1-6 TRBV7-3
CASSLRDRGRTEAFF TRBJ1-1 TRBV7-2
CASSSGQDEQYF TRBJ2-7 TRBV2
CASSLTNNQPQHF TRBJ1-5 TRBV12-3/TRBV12-4
CASSGPTGLTF TRBJ2-6 TRBV7-9
CASSPTGLSTEAFF TRBJ1-1 TRBV7-9
CASSGVGGYTF TRBJ1-2 TRBV2
CAIRESSGDETQYF TRBJ2-5 TRBV10-3
CSVPGDFRRIQEGYTF TRBJ1-2 TRBV29-1
CASSLRWGTEAFF TRBJ1-1 TRBV12-3/TRBV12-4
CASSGGDRGHQPQHF TRBJ1-5 TRBV19
CASRHGREAFF TRBJ1-1 TRBV6-6